A selection of T cell receptor beta chains follows, all from one sample in a study of cytomegalovirus exposure and HLA in healthy donors. Libraries were prepared by immunoSEQ multiplex PCR; TCRdb keeps only in-frame clonotypes and omits some of them. The data hold around 160,000 clones, with 65% to 85% observed a single time. Sequenced sample: PBMCs. The origin of the receptors is a middle-aged woman in good health and CMV-seropositive. The CDR3 runs from the conserved cysteine through the conserved F or W. A D gene is named only where the DNA matches it firmly. Expanded clones get a size class; other rows say once, few or many, or leave the size out.

CASSASAPGELFF	TGCGCCAGCAGTGCTAGCGCCCCCGGGGAGCTGTTTTTT	TRBJ2-2	.	.	13	TRBV10-1
CASSPRTGVNTEAFF	TGTGCCAGCAGTCCACGGACAGGGGTGAACACTGAAGCTTTCTTT	TRBJ1-1	TRBD1	few	15	TRBV28
CASSPGTIYEQYF	TGTGCCAGCAGCCCAGGGACTATTTACGAGCAGTACTTC	TRBJ2-7	TRBD2	.	13	TRBV28
CASSSGTYSYEQYF	TGTGCCAGCAGTTCCGGGACTTACTCCTACGAGCAGTACTTC	TRBJ2-7	.	.	14	TRBV6-5
CATSRDRGSPTGYEQYF	TGTGCCACCAGCAGAGATCGAGGATCTCCCACGGGCTACGAGCAGTACTTC	TRBJ2-7	.	.	17	TRBV15
CASSRRALAGGGNEQFF	TGCGCCAGCAGCCGAAGGGCCTTAGCGGGAGGGGGTAATGAGCAGTTCTTC	TRBJ2-1	TRBD2	few	17	TRBV4-1
CASSLVEVNTEAFF	TGTGCCAGCAGCTTAGTCGAGGTGAACACTGAAGCTTTCTTT	TRBJ1-1	.	.	14	TRBV7-9
CASSQGPRTGGTDTQYF	TGCGCCAGCAGCCAAGGTCCACGGACAGGGGGAACAGATACGCAGTATTTT	TRBJ2-3	TRBD1	.	17	TRBV4-3
CASSRDRLNSPLHF	TGTGCCAGCAGTAGGGACAGGCTAAATTCACCCCTCCACTTT	TRBJ1-6	TRBD1	.	14	TRBV7-8
CASSVGYGAGGLNTEAFF	TGTGCCAGCAGCGTAGGGTATGGGGCAGGGGGCCTGAACACTGAAGCTTTCTTT	TRBJ1-1	TRBD1	.	18	TRBV9
CASSLEAGFNEKLFF	TGCGCCAGCAGCTTGGAGGCAGGGTTTAATGAAAAACTGTTTTTT	TRBJ1-4	.	few	15	TRBV5-1
CASSRTIIAGEGYEQYF	TGTGCCAGCAGCCGCACTATAATAGCGGGAGAAGGTTACGAGCAGTACTTC	TRBJ2-7	TRBD2	.	17	TRBV5-6
CASSDGRGFEKLFF	TGCGCCAGCAGTGATGGACGGGGGTTCGAAAAACTGTTTTTT	TRBJ1-4	.	once	14	TRBV10-2
CASSLAPLLAQSSGANVLTF	TGTGCCAGCAGCTTAGCACCCCTACTAGCGCAGAGCTCTGGGGCCAACGTCCTGACTTTC	TRBJ2-6	TRBD2	.	20	TRBV7-2
CASSGAGGRSPGELFF	TGTGCCAGCAGCGGCGCGGGAGGGCGGTCCCCCGGGGAGCTGTTTTTT	TRBJ2-2	TRBD2	.	16	TRBV7-9
CASSYWPQGGNTIYF	TGTGCCAGCAGTTACTGGCCGCAGGGTGGAAACACCATATATTTT	TRBJ1-3	.	.	15	TRBV6-5
CASSSLVGYNEQFF	TGTGCCAGCAGTTCCCTTGTCGGGTACAATGAGCAGTTCTTC	TRBJ2-1	.	few	14	TRBV27
CASSPLYRGTYEQYF	TGTGCCAGCAGTCCCCTTTACAGGGGAACCTACGAGCAGTACTTC	TRBJ2-7	TRBD1	.	15	TRBV27
CASSSIGQGKAEAFF	TGTGCCAGCAGCTCAATCGGACAGGGGAAGGCTGAAGCTTTCTTT	TRBJ1-1	TRBD1	few	15	TRBV5-8
CASSQVRGGDQPQHF	TGCGCCAGCAGCCAAGTGAGAGGGGGGGACCAGCCCCAGCATTTT	TRBJ1-5	.	.	15	TRBV4-1
CASSFRVMNTEAFF	TGTGCCAGCAGCTTCCGGGTTATGAACACTGAAGCTTTCTTT	TRBJ1-1	.	few	14	TRBV7-2
CASSLNPGQQETQYF	TGTGCCAGCAGCCTTAATCCGGGACAGCAAGAGACCCAGTACTTC	TRBJ2-5	TRBD1	.	15	TRBV9
CASSARYGTLHEQYF	TGTGCCAGCAGTGCCCGATACGGGACTCTCCACGAGCAGTACTTC	TRBJ2-7	.	few	15	TRBV25-1
CASSSPTSGRRRTGELFF	TGTGCCAGCAGCTCCCCCACTAGCGGGAGGCGGCGCACCGGGGAGCTGTTTTTT	TRBJ2-2	TRBD2	.	18	TRBV11-2
CASSSSGSYEQYF	TGCGCCAGCAGCTCCAGCGGGAGCTACGAGCAGTACTTC	TRBJ2-7	TRBD2	.	13	TRBV5-1
CASSKGTGNQPQHF	TGCGCCAGCAGCAAAGGCACAGGAAATCAGCCCCAGCATTTT	TRBJ1-5	.	.	14	TRBV4-1
CASSSGGTVLGYADTQYF	TGTGCCAGCAGCTCCGGGGGGACCGTCCTCGGTTATGCAGATACGCAGTATTTT	TRBJ2-3	TRBD2	.	18	TRBV5-4
CASSYRDTQYF	TGTGCCAGCAGCTACAGAGATACCCAGTACTTC	TRBJ2-5	.	.	11	TRBV5-6
CASSTGTGVGSGNTIYF	TGTGCCAGCAGCACCGGGACAGGGGTAGGCTCTGGAAACACCATATATTTT	TRBJ1-3	TRBD1	.	17	TRBV5-6
CASSTGLAGTGELFF	TGTGCCAGTAGTACCGGACTAGCGGGCACCGGGGAGCTGTTTTTT	TRBJ2-2	TRBD2	.	15	TRBV19
CAISDTSGSYNEQFF	TGTGCCATCAGTGATACTAGCGGGAGCTACAATGAGCAGTTCTTC	TRBJ2-1	TRBD2	.	15	TRBV10-3
CASSVNLLAGELFF	TGTGCCAGCAGCGTGAACTTGTTGGCCGGGGAGCTGTTTTTT	TRBJ2-2	.	few	14	TRBV9
CASRGHQSNTEAFF	TGTGCCAGTAGGGGACACCAATCGAACACTGAAGCTTTCTTT	TRBJ1-1	.	.	14	TRBV19
CASSLELPGGNEKLFF	TGTGCCAGCAGCTTAGAGTTGCCGGGGGGAAATGAAAAACTGTTTTTT	TRBJ1-4	.	once	16	TRBV7-9
CAWSRQAYYGYTF	TGTGCCTGGAGCCGACAGGCTTACTATGGCTACACCTTC	TRBJ1-2	.	.	13	TRBV30
CASSSRGQGGTGELFF	TGCGCCAGCAGCTCCAGGGGACAGGGAGGAACCGGGGAGCTGTTTTTT	TRBJ2-2	TRBD1	.	16	TRBV5-1